The entry below describes one T cell receptor beta chain. Generated by immunoSEQ multiplex PCR, the TCRdb table keeps only in-frame clones and is missing some. The table lists some 100,000 clones, around 92% of them singletons. The germline V gene has CDR1 MNHEY and CDR2 SMNVEV (reference sequence). The V gene end was trimmed by 7 bases and the J gene end by 7 bases; junction bases not matched to a gene: 7. CDR3 length equals 13 residues. This specimen comes from a study of T cell changes during pregnancy in multiple sclerosis. The sample consisted of peripheral blood, taken in the second trimester of pregnancy. The sequence was obtained from a female donor with multiple sclerosis, enrolled in a pregnancy study. The genes are TRBV27 and TRBJ2-1; 7 nucleotides line up with TRBD2. CDR3 amino acids: CASTMGGTNEQFF. CDR3 in DNA: TGTGCCAGCACCATGGGGGGGACTAATGAGCAGTTCTTC.